The 32 T cell receptor beta chains listed next were all sequenced from one sample in a study of blood T cell repertoires in COVID-19. The table came from immunoSEQ multiplex PCR; TCRdb's copy has only in-frame clones and leaves some out. The table records about 120,000 clones, roughly 88% of them present only once. Sequenced material: peripheral blood. Source of these receptors: a man aged 50-59 years with acute or convalescent COVID-19.

This clone was found a few times. V and J are TRBV11-3 and TRBJ2-7; TRBD1 matches at 10 bases. V shed 5 bases and J 0 bases; nucleotides not matched to a gene: 1. This CDR3 is 14 amino acids long. Germline V gene sequence: CDR1 SGHNT, CDR2 YENEEA. The CDR3 spells CASSRTGGSYEQYF. CDR3 nucleotides: TGTGCCAGCAGCCGGACAGGGGGCTCCTACGAGCAGTACTTC.

The chain couples TRBV6-2 or TRBV6-3 to TRBJ1-5; no clear D. The CDR3 spans 15 residues. V dropped 4 bases and J dropped 2 bases, with 12 bases sitting between them. CDR1 and CDR2 (germline): MNHEY, SVGEGT. In DNA form, the CDR3 reads TGTGCCAGCAGTTTCTCGACTCGGGGCAATCAGCCCCAGCATTTT. It yields the protein CASSFSTRGNQPQHF.

The chain combines TRBV24-1 with TRBJ1-5, with 7 bases aligning to TRBD1. From germline, CDR1 is KGHDR and CDR2 SFDVKD. The CDR3 spans 16 residues. V shed 4 bases, J shed 0 bases, and the junction held 5 bases outside the gene matches. CDR3 region: CATSESTGYSNQPQHF. CDR3 bases: TGTGCCACCAGTGAGTCGACAGGGTATAGCAATCAGCCCCAGCATTTT.

V is TRBV5-4 and J is TRBJ2-7, with 8 positions matching TRBD2. The CDR3 has 16 residues. Losses at the gene ends were 1 base for V and 2 bases for J; bases not matched to a gene: 8. The germline CDR1 and CDR2 sequences are SGHNT and YYREEE (reference sequence). In nucleotides, the CDR3 is TGTGCCAGCAGCTTGCCCCGTCCGGGAGGGGCCTACGAGCAGTACTTC. Its protein product is CASSLPRPGGAYEQYF.

The chain recombines TRBV4-1 with TRBJ2-1, with D tentatively TRBD2 (5 bases). V lost 1 base and J lost 4, with 14 bases in between. Per the germline V gene, CDR1 is MGHRA and CDR2 is YSYEKL. There are 16 residues in the CDR3. CDR3 amino acids: CASSQVGSGGYNEQFF. The CDR3 nucleotides are TGCGCCAGCAGCCAAGTCGGGTCGGGCGGGTACAATGAGCAGTTCTTC.

The V gene is TRBV7-9, the J gene TRBJ1-6; tentative D call: TRBD1 (5 bases). The V end lost 3 bases, the J end lost 6 bases, and 18 bases lay between the germline ends. Germline V gene lookup returns CDR1 SEHNR and CDR2 FQNEAQ (reference sequence). The length of the CDR3 is 17 residues. CDR3 sequence (DNA): TGTGCCAGCAGCTTCCGGACACAACGGTGGGGTAATTCACCCCTCCACTTT. Amino acids: CASSFRTQRWGNSPLHF.

CDR3 residues: CASVSGLTDTQYF. The CDR3, as DNA: TGCGCCAGCGTCAGCGGCCTCACAGATACGCAGTATTTT. The rearrangement joins TRBV5-1 to TRBJ2-3; a weak D match, TRBD2 (5 bases). V shed 7 bases and J shed 2 bases, with 11 bases lying between them. Looked up from germline, CDR1 is SGHRS and CDR2 is YFSETQ. CDR3 length equals 13 residues.

The chain is built from TRBV7-9 and TRBJ2-5; 10 bases map to TRBD2. The J segment lost 2 bases and the V segment lost 6 bases, leaving 6 bases of the junction unmatched. Germline V gene sequence: CDR1 SEHNR, CDR2 FQNEAQ (reference sequence). The CDR3 contains 15 residues. The CDR3 sequence: CASREGLAEQETQYF. CDR3 DNA: TGTGCCAGCAGGGAAGGACTAGCGGAACAAGAGACCCAGTACTTC.

The chain couples TRBV27 to TRBJ1-2; TRBD1 agrees at 7 bases. The V segment lost 6 bases and the J segment 8 bases; nucleotides outside the gene matches: 18. The V gene's germline CDR1 is MNHEY and CDR2 SMNVEV (reference sequence). This CDR3 contains 16 residues. The CDR3 DNA follows: TGTGCCAGCAGCCGCCCCGGAGGGGGCTCCTTAGGCGGCTACACCTTC. Translated: CASSRPGGGSLGGYTF.

The chain employs TRBV19 and TRBJ2-1; D gene unclear. With 5 bases removed from V and 0 bases from J, the gap between germline ends came to 11 bases. The CDR3 is 15 amino acids. Germline V lookup: CDR1 LNHDA, CDR2 SQIVND (reference sequence). CDR3 DNA sequence: TGTGCCAGTAGTGTCACTACATTCTCCTACAATGAGCAGTTCTTC. As protein: CASSVTTFSYNEQFF.

The chain joins TRBV30 to TRBJ2-7; D ambiguous. V was pared by 1 base and J by 3 bases, with 7 bases between. The germline V gene encodes CDR1 GTSNPN and CDR2 SVGIG (reference sequence). The CDR3 extends over 12 amino acids. CDR3 residues: CAWSGGYYEQYF. The CDR3 nucleotides are TGTGCCTGGAGTGGCGGTTACTACGAGCAGTACTTC.

The J gene is TRBJ1-1, the V gene TRBV7-8, with a tentative D call TRBD1 (5 bases). V was cut by 4 bases and J by 4 bases, with 13 bases left in between. In germline, CDR1 is SGHVS, CDR2 FQNEAQ. There are 14 residues in the CDR3. DNA for the CDR3: TGTGCCAGCAGCTCCAGGGCAGGAGCCACTGAAGCTTTCTTT. Encoded protein: CASSSRAGATEAFF.

Remarks on this clone: Other DNA sequences in the sample encode the same CDR3. This chain connects TRBV7-9 to TRBJ1-1; tentatively, D is TRBD1 (6 bases). Germline-derived CDR1 and CDR2 are SEHNR and FQNEAQ (reference sequence). Trimming removed 4 bases from V and 3 bases from J, with 9 bases in between. The length of the CDR3 is 13 residues. The CDR3 here is CASSSGQHTEAFF. The CDR3 DNA reads as TGTGCCAGCAGCTCTGGACAGCACACTGAAGCTTTCTTT.

This chain links TRBV5-6 with TRBJ2-1, with D perhaps TRBD2 (5 bases). Between the trimmed V and J ends, which lost 4 bases and 5 bases, there was a span of 19 bases. The CDR3 is 16 amino acids. Germline CDR1 and CDR2: SGHDT and YYEEEE. The DNA for the CDR3 is TGTGCCAGCAGCCGTAATATCTTTGACGGGAACAATGAGCAGTTCTTC. It yields the protein CASSRNIFDGNNEQFF.

The V call is TRBV4-1, the J call TRBJ2-7, with 9 bases identical to TRBD1. The CDR3 runs 15 residues. Germline-derived CDR1 and CDR2 are MGHRA and YSYEKL. The J segment lost 4 bases and the V segment lost 0 bases, leaving 4 bases of the junction unmatched. CDR3 residues: CASSQDGTGLYEQYF. DNA of the CDR3: TGCGCCAGCAGCCAAGATGGGACAGGGCTGTACGAGCAGTACTTC.

The chain is built from TRBV14 and TRBJ1-2; 12 bases align to TRBD1. Germline V CDR1 and CDR2: SGHDN, FVKESK. The J segment lost 7 bases and the V segment lost 5 bases, leaving 11 bases of the junction unmatched. The CDR3 loop spans 16 amino acids. This chain's CDR3 is CASSSGTGGAYGGYTF. CDR3 bases: TGTGCCAGCAGCTCCGGGACAGGGGGCGCCTACGGTGGCTACACCTTC.

The chain couples TRBV18 to TRBJ1-2; 12 bases map to TRBD1. Germline CDR1 KGHSH, CDR2 LQKENI. CDR3 size: 16 residues. The V gene end was trimmed by 4 bases and the J gene end by 7 bases; junction bases not matched to a gene: 10. In DNA, the CDR3 is TGTGCCAGCTCACGGGACAGGGGGCCTTTGGAGGTTGGCTACACCTTC. Protein product: CASSRDRGPLEVGYTF.

V and J are TRBV6-5 and TRBJ1-1, with TRBD1 matching 8 bases. V shed 4 bases and J 2 bases; nucleotides not matched to a gene: 9. This CDR3 comprises 16 residues. Germline loops: CDR1 MNHEY, CDR2 SVGAGI. CDR3 loop: CASSSIIAGGNTEAFF. The CDR3 DNA reads as TGTGCCAGCAGTTCCATTATTGCAGGGGGCAACACTGAAGCTTTCTTT.

The chain combines TRBV5-8 with TRBJ2-1, with 7 bases identical to TRBD1. The V gene's germline CDR1 is SGHTS and CDR2 YDEGEE. The V gene end was trimmed by 4 bases and the J gene end by 8 bases; junction bases not matched to a gene: 9. This CDR3 is 14 amino acids long. The CDR3 nucleotides read TGTGCCAGCAGCCAGGGACAGTGGAACGATGAGCAGTTCTTC. Translating it yields CASSQGQWNDEQFF.

This chain links TRBV5-6 with TRBJ1-1, with TRBD1 matching over 8 bases. The ends lost 2 bases at V and 1 base at J; junction bases unmatched: 4. Germline-derived CDR1 and CDR2 are SGHDT and YYEEEE. The CDR3 spans 15 residues. As DNA, the CDR3 is TGTGCCAGCAGCTTCCAGGACAGGGCGAACACTGAAGCTTTCTTT. The encoded protein is CASSFQDRANTEAFF.

This clone was recorded only once. J is TRBJ2-3 and V is TRBV23-1, with 8 nucleotides matching TRBD2. TRBV23-1 is an ORF for which the function is uncertain. The CDR3 has 17 amino acids. The V gene end was trimmed by 5 bases and the J gene end by 0 bases; junction bases not matched to a gene: 10. CDR3: CASSNSGIAGSTDTQYF. The CDR3 DNA reads as TGCGCCAGCAGTAACTCCGGAATAGCGGGAAGCACAGATACGCAGTATTTT.

This rearrangement joins TRBV11-3 to TRBJ1-3; D not resolved. This CDR3 is 17 amino acids long. Germline V gene sequence: CDR1 SGHNT, CDR2 YENEEA. Trimming cost V 4 bases and J 0 bases, with 16 bases left between them. The CDR3, as DNA: TGTGCCAGCAGCTCGCGTCTTAGACTTTCCTCTGGAAACACCATATATTTT. Protein sequence: CASSSRLRLSSGNTIYF.

V is TRBV19 and J is TRBJ2-7, with 7 bases that match TRBD2. The germline CDR1 and CDR2 sequences are LNHDA and SQIVND (reference sequence). J gave up 3 bases and V 6 bases, and 14 bases lay outside the gene matches. The CDR3 length is 16 residues. The CDR3 DNA reads as TGTGCCAGTAGCGAAGGGACTACCCAGAATATCTACGAGCAGTACTTC. Its translation: CASSEGTTQNIYEQYF.

A few counts support this clone. The rearrangement joins TRBV4-2 to TRBJ2-7, with TRBD2 matching over 8 bases. Trimming cost V 0 bases and J 1 base; bases outside gene matches: 2. Germline V gene lookup returns CDR1 LGHNA and CDR2 YNFKEQ. CDR3 length: 15 residues. This chain's CDR3 is CASSQESGSSYEQYF. The CDR3 nucleotides read TGTGCCAGCAGCCAAGAGAGCGGGAGTTCCTACGAGCAGTACTTC.

The J gene is TRBJ1-6, the V gene TRBV4-2; D is unresolved. Between the trimmed V and J ends, which lost 0 bases and 8 bases, there was a span of 8 bases. This CDR3 region has 14 residues. CDR1 and CDR2 from the germline V gene are LGHNA and YNFKEQ. The CDR3 reads CASSQDPPDSPLHF. DNA of the CDR3: TGTGCCAGCAGCCAAGATCCGCCGGATTCACCCCTCCACTTT.

The V and J genes are TRBV2 and TRBJ2-1, with 8 bases matching TRBD2. CDR1 is SNHLY and CDR2 is FYNNEI in the germline V gene. With V trimmed by 5 bases and J by 6 bases, 9 bases remained unmatched. The CDR3 is 15 residues long. The CDR3 protein is CASSISGNPPNEQFF. The CDR3 coding sequence is TGTGCCAGCAGTATTAGCGGGAACCCCCCCAATGAGCAGTTCTTC.

The chain is built from TRBV12-3 or TRBV12-4 and TRBJ2-7, with D perhaps matching TRBD1 (6 bases). The CDR3 covers 12 residues. The V gene lost 6 bases and the J gene lost 3 bases, with 9 bases spanning the gap. CDR3: CASRQGSYEQYF. The CDR3 bases are TGTGCCAGCAGACAGGGAAGCTACGAGCAGTACTTC.

The CDR3 sequence: CASSQEEGWRVEQYF. CDR3 bases: TGTGCCAGCAGCCAAGAGGAGGGGTGGAGGGTCGAGCAGTACTTC. This chain connects TRBV3-1 (or the pseudogene TRBV3-2) to TRBJ2-7, with D possibly matching TRBD2 (6 bases). V lost 0 bases and J 6 bases, leaving 15 bases between the germline ends. This CDR3 contains 15 residues. The V gene's germline CDR1 is LGHDT and CDR2 YNNKEL (reference sequence).

This rearrangement joins TRBV5-4 to TRBJ1-2; D is possibly TRBD1 (5 bases). From germline, CDR1 is SGHNT and CDR2 YYREEE (reference sequence). Trimming shortened V by 4 bases and J by 2 bases, and 12 bases separated the two germline ends. The CDR3 runs to 14 residues. CDR3 in DNA: TGTGCCAGCAGCGTCACAGGTTACAACTATGGCTACACCTTC. Protein sequence: CASSVTGYNYGYTF.

CDR3 DNA: TGTGCCAGCGGTACCGAGGAAACCGGTCAGCCCCAGCATTTT. It is translated as CASGTEETGQPQHF. The V gene is TRBV3-1 (or the pseudogene TRBV3-2), the J gene TRBJ1-5; D gene unclear. The V gene lost 8 bases and the J gene lost 6 bases, with 17 bases spanning the gap. CDR3 length: 14 residues. The germline V gene has CDR1 LGHDT and CDR2 YNNKEL (reference sequence).

The chain recombines TRBV27 with TRBJ2-2, with 13 nucleotides matching TRBD2. V was pared by 6 bases and J by 14 bases, with 9 bases of the junction left unmatched. Germline V gives CDR1 MNHEY, CDR2 SMNVEV (reference sequence). The CDR3 has 14 amino acids. The CDR3 region is CASSKGLAGQNLFF. The CDR3 nucleotides read TGTGCCAGCAGCAAGGGACTAGCGGGACAGAATCTGTTTTTT.

The chain recombines TRBV18 with TRBJ2-2; TRBD1 matches 7 bases. Looked up from germline, CDR1 is KGHSH and CDR2 is LQKENI. V was pared by 1 base and J by 3 bases, with 2 bases of the junction left unmatched. CDR3 length equals 15 residues. The CDR3 DNA reads TGTGCCAGCTCACCACAGACAGGGTACACCGGGGAGCTGTTTTTT. It codes for CASSPQTGYTGELFF.